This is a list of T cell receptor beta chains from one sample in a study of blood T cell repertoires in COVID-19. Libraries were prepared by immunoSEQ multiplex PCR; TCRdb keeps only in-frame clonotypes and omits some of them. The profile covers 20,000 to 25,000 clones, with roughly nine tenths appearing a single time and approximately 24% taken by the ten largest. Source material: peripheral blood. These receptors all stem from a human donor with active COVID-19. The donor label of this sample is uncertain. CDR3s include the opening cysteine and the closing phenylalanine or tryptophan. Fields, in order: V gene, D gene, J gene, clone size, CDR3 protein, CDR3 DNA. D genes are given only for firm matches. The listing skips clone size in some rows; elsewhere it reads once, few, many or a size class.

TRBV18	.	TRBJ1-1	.	CASSLQGYNTEAFF	TGTGCCAGCTCACTACAGGGATATAACACTGAAGCTTTCTTT
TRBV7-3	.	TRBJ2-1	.	CASSLGALNEQFF	TGTGCCAGCAGCTTGGGGGCCCTCAATGAGCAGTTCTTC
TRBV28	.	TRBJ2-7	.	CASSSPARVSYEQYF	TGTGCCAGCAGTTCCCCCGCCAGGGTCTCTTACGAGCAGTACTTC
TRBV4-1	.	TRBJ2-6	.	CASSSRERSGANVLTF	TGCGCCAGCAGCTCCAGGGAAAGGTCTGGGGCCAACGTCCTGACTTTC
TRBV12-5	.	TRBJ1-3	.	CASGLAKNQAGSGNTIYF	TGTGCTAGTGGTTTGGCCAAAAACCAGGCGGGCTCTGGAAACACCATATATTTT
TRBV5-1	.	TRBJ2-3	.	CASSFRGGFSTDTQYF	TGCGCCAGCAGCTTTAGGGGAGGCTTTAGCACAGATACGCAGTATTTT
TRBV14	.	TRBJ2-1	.	CASSQGGQINEQFF	TGTGCCAGCAGCCAAGGGGGGCAGATTAATGAGCAGTTCTTC
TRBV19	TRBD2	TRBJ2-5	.	CASRGLAQETQYF	TGTGCCAGTAGGGGACTAGCTCAAGAGACCCAGTACTTC
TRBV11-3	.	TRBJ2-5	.	CASSLEAAAETQYF	TGTGCCAGCAGCTTAGAGGCAGCGGCAGAGACCCAGTACTTC
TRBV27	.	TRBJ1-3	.	CASSQGSAGNTIYF	TGTGCCAGCAGCCAGGGGAGCGCTGGAAACACCATATATTTT
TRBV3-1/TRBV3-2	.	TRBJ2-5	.	CASSQVWGPLILETQYF	TGTGCCAGCAGCCAAGTTTGGGGGCCGCTAATCCTGGAGACCCAGTACTTC
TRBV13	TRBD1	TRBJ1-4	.	CASSWRARTGRNEKLFF	TGTGCCAGCAGCTGGCGGGCCCGGACAGGAAGGAATGAAAAACTGTTTTTT
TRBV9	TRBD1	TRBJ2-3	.	CASGTATDTQYF	TGTGCCAGCGGGACAGCCACAGATACGCAGTATTTT
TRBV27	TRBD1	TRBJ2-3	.	CASSLDRSTDTQYF	TGTGCCAGCAGTCTGGACAGGAGCACAGATACGCAGTATTTT
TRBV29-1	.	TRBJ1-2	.	CSAKGANYGYTF	TGCAGCGCTAAGGGGGCTAACTATGGCTACACCTTC
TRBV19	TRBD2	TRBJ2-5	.	CASSLTSGGHVGETQYF	TGTGCCAGTAGTCTGACTAGCGGGGGCCATGTGGGAGAGACCCAGTACTTC
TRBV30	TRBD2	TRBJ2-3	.	CAWSAGTSGGASDTQYF	TGTGCCTGGAGTGCCGGGACTAGCGGGGGGGCGTCAGATACGCAGTATTTT
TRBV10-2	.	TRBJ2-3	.	CASGGGGVGRLALTDTQYF	TGCGCCAGCGGGGGAGGGGGAGTGGGAAGACTAGCTCTCACAGATACGCAGTATTTT
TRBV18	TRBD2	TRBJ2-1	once	CASSPRSGRVNNEQFF	TGTGCCAGCTCACCAAGGTCCGGGAGGGTAAACAATGAGCAGTTCTTC
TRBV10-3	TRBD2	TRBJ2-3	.	CAISVSGSADTQYF	TGTGCCATCAGTGTCAGCGGGAGTGCAGATACGCAGTATTTT
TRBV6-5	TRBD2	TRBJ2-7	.	CASTRAPGGGEQYF	TGTGCCAGCACCCGAGCCCCGGGAGGCGGCGAGCAGTACTTC
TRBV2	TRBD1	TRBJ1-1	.	CASSEQNRGNTEAFF	TGTGCCAGCAGTGAACAGAACAGGGGGAACACTGAAGCTTTCTTT
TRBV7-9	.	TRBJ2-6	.	CARTGFQGSGANVLTF	TGTGCCAGAACAGGTTTTCAGGGGTCTGGGGCCAACGTCCTGACTTTC
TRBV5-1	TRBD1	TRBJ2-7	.	CASSFGTGGYEQYF	TGCGCCAGCAGCTTCGGGACAGGGGGCTACGAGCAGTACTTC
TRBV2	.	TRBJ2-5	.	CASTRIQETQYF	TGTGCCAGCACGAGGATACAAGAGACCCAGTACTTC
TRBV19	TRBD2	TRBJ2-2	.	CASSTGGTGELFF	TGTGCCAGTAGCACCGGGGGGACCGGGGAGCTGTTTTTT
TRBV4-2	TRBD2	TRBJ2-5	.	CASSQSGTSGVETQYF	TGTGCCAGCAGCCAATCCGGGACTAGCGGGGTTGAGACCCAGTACTTC
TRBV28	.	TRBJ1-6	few	CASSPLGSSYNSPLHF	TGTGCCAGCAGTCCCCTCGGGAGCTCCTATAATTCACCCCTCCACTTT
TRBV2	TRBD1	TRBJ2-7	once	CASSTGTGYEQYF	TGTGCCAGCAGTACCGGGACAGGCTACGAGCAGTACTTC
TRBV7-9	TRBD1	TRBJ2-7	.	CASSPTDRGEQYF	TGTGCCAGCAGCCCCACCGACAGGGGCGAGCAGTACTTC
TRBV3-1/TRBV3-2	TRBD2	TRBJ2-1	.	CASSRTSGDNEQFF	TGTGCCAGCAGCCGGACTAGCGGGGATAATGAGCAGTTCTTC
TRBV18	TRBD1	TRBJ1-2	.	CASSPQGAEGYTF	TGTGCCAGCTCACCCCAGGGGGCGGAAGGCTACACCTTC
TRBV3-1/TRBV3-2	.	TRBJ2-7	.	CASSQSSSYEQYF	TGTGCCAGCAGCCAATCCAGCTCCTACGAGCAGTACTTC
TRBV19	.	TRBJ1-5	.	CASSSRVNNQPQHF	TGTGCCAGTAGTAGCCGGGTAAACAATCAGCCCCAGCATTTT
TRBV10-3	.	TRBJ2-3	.	CAVWWQNTDTQYF	TGTGCCGTCTGGTGGCAGAACACAGATACGCAGTATTTT
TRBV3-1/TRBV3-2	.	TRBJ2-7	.	CASSPLQGYEQYF	TGTGCCAGCAGTCCTTTACAGGGCTACGAGCAGTACTTC
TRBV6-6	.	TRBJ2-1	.	CASSYLTSFEQFF	TGTGCCAGCAGTTACTTGACTAGTTTTGAGCAGTTCTTC
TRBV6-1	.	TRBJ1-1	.	CASSEVDNTEAFF	TGTGCCAGCAGTGAAGTCGACAATACTGAAGCTTTCTTT
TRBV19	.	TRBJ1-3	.	CASSIWESGSWNTIYF	TGTGCCAGTAGTATCTGGGAGTCCGGCTCTTGGAACACCATATATTTT
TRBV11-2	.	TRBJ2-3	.	CASSPVRSTDTQYF	TGTGCCAGCAGCCCCGTACGGAGCACAGATACGCAGTATTTT
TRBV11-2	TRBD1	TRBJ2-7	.	CASSLVTGGGYEQYF	TGTGCCAGCAGCTTAGTGACAGGGGGAGGTTACGAGCAGTACTTC
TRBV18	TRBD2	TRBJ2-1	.	CASSPSGGLRDEQFF	TGTGCCAGCTCACCGAGCGGGGGCCTCAGGGATGAGCAGTTCTTC
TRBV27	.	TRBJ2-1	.	CASCPMAGPWNEQFF	TGTGCCAGCTGCCCGATGGCGGGACCTTGGAATGAGCAGTTCTTC